Following are 2 T cell receptor beta chains from one sample sequenced in a study of T cell repertoires in cytomegalovirus infection. TCRdb re-called the reads through MiXCR, storing one row per CDR3 protein. The table records more than 400,000 distinct CDR3 sequences, around 27% of them present only once. What was sequenced was PBMCs. These receptors originate from a human donor in good health (CMV status not recorded). Some clones in this sample may be carry-over from other donors' samples.

Regarding this clonotype: Lacking the conserved final phenylalanine or tryptophan, this CDR3 likely reflects a read error. The rearrangement links TRBV25-1 to TRBJ1-4; 7 bases are shared with TRBD1. V was pared by 7 bases and J by 7 bases, with 15 bases of the junction left unmatched. The length of the CDR3 is 16 residues. Germline values: CDR1 MGHDK, CDR2 SYGVNS. The CDR3 DNA reads TGTGCCAGCATTGACAGGGCGTCCTCAATGGCTGAAAAACTGTTTTCT. Translated: CASIDRASSMAEKLFS.

This clonotype showed up many times. This sequence joins TRBV7-2 and TRBJ2-1; D is possibly TRBD1 (5 bases). V was trimmed by 0 bases and J by 8 bases, leaving 11 bases between them. This CDR3 contains 14 residues. Germline V gene data show CDR1 as SGHTA and CDR2 as FQGNSA. DNA of the CDR3: TGTGCCAGCAGCTTAGCGCCCAGGGTAGATGAGCAGTTCTTC. It is translated as CASSLAPRVDEQFF. Complete variable domain (other parts from reference TRBV7-2 and TRBJ2-1): GAGVSQSPSNKVTEKGKDVELRCDPISGHTALYWYRQSLGQGLEFLIYFQGNSAPDKSGLPSDRFSAERTGGSVSTLTIQRTQQEDSAVYLCASSLAPRVDEQFFGPGTRLTVL.